These 17 T cell receptor beta chains were sequenced from one sample in a study of identical twins. TCRdb re-called the 5' RACE reads with MiXCR, one entry per CDR3 protein. The table has approximately 250,000 distinct CDR3 sequences, 6.5% seen once. These same records also appear under a second study, on T cells expressing NK-cell markers.

The specimen was CD8+ T cells sorted from blood. The source of these receptors is a woman between 18 and 30 years old in good health.

The V call is TRBV7-9, the J call TRBJ2-1; the match to TRBD2 covers 9 bases. This CDR3 has 15 residues. Trimming removed 2 bases from V and 9 bases from J; junction bases left unmatched: 8. Germline lookup yields CDR1 SEHNR and CDR2 FQNEAQ (reference sequence). The CDR3 loop reads CASSLLVSGRTEQFF. The CDR3 nucleotides are TGTGCCAGCAGCTTATTGGTTAGCGGGAGAACTGAGCAGTTCTTC.

The sample holds a few counts of this clonotype. This rearrangement joins TRBV15 to TRBJ2-7, with no clear D. Germline V gene data show CDR1 as LNHNV and CDR2 as YYDKDF (reference sequence). This CDR3 has 15 amino acids. The V end was cut by 0 bases, the J end by 4 bases, with 13 bases between. The CDR3 sequence is CATSRDVGSSYEQYF. For the CDR3, the DNA is TGTGCCACCAGCAGAGATGTCGGCTCCTCTTACGAGCAGTACTTC.

This chain connects TRBV5-1 to TRBJ2-2, with a tentative D call TRBD2 (6 bases). In germline, CDR1 is SGHRS, CDR2 YFSETQ. Trimming shortened V by 0 bases and J by 5 bases, and 17 bases separated the two germline ends. This CDR3 comprises 17 residues. As DNA, the CDR3 is TGCGCCAGCAGCTTGGCCCAGGAGGGAGGAGGAACCGGGGAGCTGTTTTTT. Its protein is CASSLAQEGGGTGELFF.

This clonotype has more than one count but fewer than ten. The J gene is TRBJ2-7, the V gene TRBV11-2, with a tentative D call TRBD1 (6 bases). The CDR3 sequence is 15 residues long. With 0 bases removed from V and 5 bases from J, the gap between germline ends came to 14 bases. The germline V gene has CDR1 SGHAT and CDR2 FQNNGV. This CDR3 is CASSLEGTNGHEQYF. The DNA for the CDR3 is TGTGCCAGCAGCTTAGAGGGGACAAATGGGCACGAGCAGTACTTC.

This clonotype was seen more than once but under ten times. The V and J genes are TRBV4-1 and TRBJ2-1; 10 bases agree with TRBD2. The CDR3 has 15 residues. V gave up 5 bases and J gave up 13 bases; unmatched junction bases: 14. CDR1 MGHRA and CDR2 YSYEKL come from the germline V gene. The CDR3: CASSIEPGLALGQFF. CDR3 nucleotide sequence: TGCGCCAGCAGCATAGAACCGGGACTAGCGTTGGGTCAGTTCTTC.

The table lists this clonotype with many counts. V usage is TRBV27 and J usage is TRBJ2-5; 10 bases line up with TRBD1. The CDR3 runs to 18 residues. Germline CDR1 and CDR2: MNHEY and SMNVEV (reference sequence). V lost 7 bases and J lost 7; bases outside the gene matches: 21. This chain's CDR3 is CASTKWGTGDKQDGTQYF. The CDR3 nucleotides are TGTGCCAGCACAAAATGGGGGACAGGGGACAAACAAGACGGGACCCAGTACTTC.

The chain couples TRBV6-5 to TRBJ1-1; the D is unclear. The length of the CDR3 is 15 residues. Trimming took 2 bases from V and 1 from J, leaving 11 bases between them. Germline V CDR1 and CDR2: MNHEY, SVGAGI. CDR3 amino acids: CASSYESYQNTEAFF. The CDR3 region has the DNA TGTGCCAGCAGTTACGAAAGCTACCAGAACACTGAAGCTTTCTTT.

This clonotype was seen more than once but under ten times. J is TRBJ2-7 and V is TRBV7-6, with unresolved D. This CDR3 is built from 14 residues. Trimming pared 2 bases from V and 5 bases from J, leaving 13 bases between. Germline values: CDR1 SGHVS, CDR2 FNYEAQ. The chain's CDR3 is CASSLLGPGDEQYF. As DNA, the CDR3 is TGTGCCAGCAGCTTATTAGGGCCAGGCGACGAGCAGTACTTC.

This sequence joins TRBV10-2 and TRBJ1-1; 9 bases fit TRBD1. CDR3 length equals 16 residues. The V gene end was trimmed by 6 bases and the J gene end by 1 base; junction bases not matched to a gene: 9. Germline V gives CDR1 WSHSY, CDR2 SAAADI. For the CDR3, the DNA is TGCGCCAGCAGCCAACCGGGACAGGGTCAGAACACTGAAGCTTTCTTT. This encodes CASSQPGQGQNTEAFF.

Ten or more counts support this clonotype. The chain links TRBV5-6 to TRBJ2-3; 9 bases match TRBD2. Trimming at V came to 2 bases and at J to 4 bases, leaving 5 bases not matched to a gene. CDR1 is SGHDT and CDR2 is YYEEEE in the germline V gene. The CDR3 extends over 15 amino acids. In DNA, the CDR3 is TGTGCCAGCAGCTTTGGCGGGGGGGCCGCAGATACGCAGTATTTT. This gives the protein CASSFGGGAADTQYF.

This clonotype came up a few times. This chain uses TRBV5-5 with TRBJ2-1; D not certain. Between the trimmed V and J ends, which lost 3 bases and 0 bases, there was a span of 10 bases. The CDR3 covers 15 residues. Germline assignment: CDR1 SGHKS and CDR2 YYEKEE (reference sequence). Here the CDR3 reads CASSSDPSSYNEQFF. The CDR3 region has the DNA TGTGCCAGCAGCTCAGATCCGAGCTCCTACAATGAGCAGTTCTTC.

This chain connects TRBV7-9 to TRBJ1-1; D may be TRBD1 (5 bases). The germline V gene has CDR1 SEHNR and CDR2 FQNEAQ (reference sequence). The V and J ends lost 5 bases and 8 bases respectively, with 18 bases between them. The CDR3 has 14 residues. The CDR3 DNA reads TGTGCCAGCAGCCAAATTGGGGGGGATCTAGAAGCTTTCTTT. It yields the protein CASSQIGGDLEAFF.

The CDR3 DNA is TGCGCCAGCAGCCAAGTGTACAGCACCCAAGAGACCCAGTACTTC. This gives the protein CASSQVYSTQETQYF. J is TRBJ2-5 and V is TRBV4-1; no clear D gene. V was clipped by 1 base and J by 1 base, with 10 bases between them. Germline V gene sequence: CDR1 MGHRA, CDR2 YSYEKL. This CDR3 has 15 residues.

The chain recombines TRBV18 with TRBJ2-4; D is unresolved. The CDR3 is made up of 15 amino acids. Per germline, CDR1 KGHSH and CDR2 LQKENI. The V end was cut by 1 base, the J end by 0 bases, with 7 bases between. CDR3 sequence reads: CASSPQELAKNIQYF. CDR3 bases: TGTGCCAGCTCACCACAGGAACTAGCCAAAAACATTCAGTACTTC.

The chain joins TRBV29-1 to TRBJ2-7; 9 nucleotides align to TRBD1. The CDR3 runs to 14 residues. V lost 4 bases to trimming and J lost 6 bases; unmatched junction nucleotides: 10. Germline V gene sequence: CDR1 SQVTM, CDR2 ANQGSEA. CDR3 in amino acids: CSVVERTGEAEQYF. CDR3 DNA sequence: TGCAGCGTTGTTGAGCGGACAGGGGAGGCCGAGCAGTACTTC.

In its sample, this clonotype was seen a few times. The chain is built from TRBV12-5 and TRBJ2-1; 7 bases match TRBD2. The CDR3 sequence is 16 residues long. Germline V gene sequence: CDR1 LGHNT, CDR2 FRNRAP. Trimming took 2 bases from V and 8 from J; bases not matched to a gene: 12. The CDR3 DNA follows: TGTGCTAGTGGTTTGCCCGCTAGCGGAGATATCGATGAGCAGTTCTTC. As protein: CASGLPASGDIDEQFF.

The chain employs TRBV12-3 or TRBV12-4 and TRBJ2-1; 8 bases align to TRBD1. With 3 bases clipped from V and 15 bases from J, the junction kept 16 bases outside the gene matches. The CDR3 has 15 residues. The CDR3: CASSFSSGGGTTGFF. In nucleotides, the CDR3 is TGTGCCAGCAGTTTTTCCTCAGGGGGCGGAACTACCGGGTTCTTC.